Following are 5 T cell receptor beta chains from one sample sequenced in a study of OX40 agonist ivuxolimab in advanced cancers. Produced via immunoSEQ multiplex PCR; TCRdb's table is partial and in-frame only. The sample contains tens of thousands of clones, around 90% of which appear only once. The sample in question was CD4+ or CD8+ T cells sorted from blood, obtained in a trial of the OX40 agonist ivuxolimab. The receptor source for this set is an adult with an advanced solid tumor such as melanoma, head and neck, liver or kidney cancer.

The chain couples TRBV28 to TRBJ2-5, with 7 positions matching TRBD2. The V gene end was trimmed by 5 bases and the J gene end by 2 bases; junction bases not matched to a gene: 11. Germline V gene lookup returns CDR1 MDHEN and CDR2 SYDVKM. The CDR3 contains 16 residues. CDR3 nucleotides: TGTGCCAGCAGTAGATACCTTGTCGGGAGGCAAGAGACCCAGTACTTC. This codes for CASSRYLVGRQETQYF.

The rearrangement joins TRBV30 to TRBJ1-4; 8 bases are shared with TRBD1. Losses at the gene ends were 4 bases for V and 7 bases for J; bases not matched to a gene: 8. The CDR3 spans 14 residues. Germline V gene sequence: CDR1 GTSNPN, CDR2 SVGIG (reference sequence). CDR3 nucleotides: TGTGCCTGGATCAATCAGGGGGCGGGTGAAAAACTGTTTTTT. Its translation: CAWINQGAGEKLFF. The whole variable domain, remainder taken from reference TRBV30 and TRBJ1-4, is SQTIHQWPATLVQPVGSPLSLECTVEGTSNPNLYWYRQAAGRGLQLLFYSVGIGQISSEVPQNLSASRPQDRQFILSSKKLLLSDSGFYLCAWINQGAGEKLFFGSGTQLSVL.

This clone was seen only once. The genes are TRBV14 and TRBJ1-1; D is undetermined. V lost 4 bases to trimming and J lost 2 bases, with 14 bases between them. CDR1 and CDR2 (germline): SGHDN, FVKESK. The CDR3 contains 15 residues. The DNA for the CDR3 is TGTGCCAGCAGCCTAGACGGGAGACCTAACACTGAAGCTTTCTTT. Translated: CASSLDGRPNTEAFF.

This sequence joins TRBV6-6 and TRBJ1-4; D is ambiguous. From germline, CDR1 is MNHNY and CDR2 SVGAGI (reference sequence). The germline V and J ends were trimmed by 4 bases and 8 bases, with 14 bases remaining between them. The CDR3 runs 14 residues. This CDR3 is CASSSLSDGEKLFF. Written as DNA, the CDR3 is TGTGCCAGCAGTTCGCTGTCAGATGGGGAAAAACTGTTTTTT.

The chain employs TRBV6-5 and TRBJ2-5; either TRBD1 or TRBD2 may fit D (5 bases each). The CDR3 loop spans 13 amino acids. The germline V gene encodes CDR1 MNHEY and CDR2 SVGAGI. The V and J ends lost 2 bases and 5 bases respectively, with 9 bases between them. The CDR3 DNA sequence: TGTGCCAGCAGTTACCAGGGACCGGAGACCCAGTACTTC. This codes for CASSYQGPETQYF.